The 29 T cell receptor beta chains in this list originate from one sample, sequenced in a study of patients and donors after allogeneic stem cell transplantation (dated by TCRdb to 2019 to 2021). Receptor libraries were prepared by RT-PCR. The reads were generated on a NextSeq 550. TCRdb's own reprocessing of the public reads used fastp at Q25 and MiXCR and kept productive beta chains. When rows share a CDR3 protein, they turn into one entry using the most common DNA and genes. The sample data list approximately 160,000 distinct CDR3 sequences, and about a quarter of these were observed just once. The ten largest make up about 24% of the sample. Sample: blood, either unsorted or a sorted T cell fraction (not recorded which). The receptors shown here come from a human donor who was either an allogeneic HSCT recipient or a stem cell or donor lymphocyte infusion donor (not recorded which). It is not recorded whose cells these are; they may come from a transplant donor.

This sequence joins TRBV6-1 and TRBJ1-1; 9 nucleotides align to TRBD1. CDR1 is MNHNS, CDR2 SASEGT, per germline. The V segment lost 4 bases and the J segment 1 base; nucleotides outside the gene matches: 7. This CDR3 has 16 residues. CDR3 nucleotide sequence: TGTGCCAGCAGTGTGCGGATGGGACAGGGGAACACTGAAGCTTTCTTT. This sequence encodes CASSVRMGQGNTEAFF.

This clonotype occurred a few times. This rearrangement joins TRBV12-3 or TRBV12-4 to TRBJ2-1; D is unresolved. Trimming removed 5 bases from V and 4 bases from J, with 9 bases in between. The CDR3 totals 13 residues. The CDR3, as DNA: TGTGCCAGCAGTGTCGACACTTACAATGAGCAGTTCTTC. Amino acids: CASSVDTYNEQFF.

At least ten counts were recorded for this clonotype. This chain connects TRBV11-2 to TRBJ1-6; the match to TRBD1 covers 7 bases. Germline V lookup: CDR1 SGHAT, CDR2 FQNNGV. The CDR3 is 15 amino acids. J lost 7 bases, V lost 4 bases, and 7 bases had no gene match. DNA for the CDR3: TGTGCCAGCAGCTATGGGTCAGGGGGAAATTCACCCCTCCACTTT. It encodes CASSYGSGGNSPLHF.

The chain is built from TRBV9 and TRBJ2-6; a possible D gene is TRBD2 (6 bases). The CDR3 runs 18 residues. Trimming removed 7 bases from V and 3 bases from J, with 23 bases in between. Looked up from germline, CDR1 is SGDLS and CDR2 is YYNGEE. The CDR3 region is CASAAGGILLGGANVLTF. CDR3 nucleotide sequence: TGTGCCAGCGCGGCCGGGGGTATTCTCCTTGGTGGGGCCAACGTCCTGACTTTC.

This clonotype was counted many times. The genes are TRBV12-3 or TRBV12-4 and TRBJ1-2; possibly TRBD1 for D (5 bases). Trimming took off 6 bases at V and 6 bases at J, with 11 bases between the two ends. This CDR3 region has 12 residues. The CDR3 spells CASRGLRDGYTF. The CDR3 DNA is TGTGCCAGCAGGGGACTGAGAGATGGCTACACCTTC.

V usage is TRBV7-2 and J usage is TRBJ1-5, with D hard to call. The CDR3 runs to 17 residues. V was shortened by 6 bases and J by 0 bases, with 18 bases between the two germline ends. Germline CDR1 is SGHTA and CDR2 is FQGNSA. In nucleotides, the CDR3 is TGTGCCAGCAGTCCGGCTGGGGTCCCTAATAGCAATCAGCCCCAGCATTTT. Protein: CASSPAGVPNSNQPQHF.

This clonotype was seen only a few times. V gene TRBV7-6 combines with J gene TRBJ2-7, with D maybe TRBD2 (6 bases). The CDR3 loop spans 13 amino acids. Trimming removed 5 bases from V and 8 bases from J, with 16 bases in between. Germline loops: CDR1 SGHVS, CDR2 FNYEAQ. CDR3 sequence (DNA): TGTGCCAGCAGCGAAGGGACTGCCATCCAGCAGTACTTC. Protein sequence: CASSEGTAIQQYF.

This chain connects TRBV29-1 to TRBJ2-7, with 9 nucleotides matching TRBD1. The V and J ends lost 7 bases and 2 bases, in that order; junction bases with no gene match: 6. Germline-derived CDR1 and CDR2 are SQVTM and ANQGSEA. CDR3 length: 13 residues. CDR3 protein: CSAGQGNAYEQYF. CDR3 DNA sequence: TGCAGCGCCGGACAGGGGAACGCCTACGAGCAGTACTTC.

The chain has TRBV11-2 and TRBJ2-4; D not resolved. This CDR3 has 15 amino acids. Between the trimmed V and J ends, which lost 2 bases and 1 base, there was a span of 9 bases. Germline V gene data show CDR1 as SGHAT and CDR2 as FQNNGV. CDR3 residues: CASSLIKGAKNIQYF. The CDR3 DNA follows: TGTGCCAGCAGCTTAATTAAGGGTGCCAAAAACATTCAGTACTTC.

The chain has TRBV29-1 and TRBJ2-7; a weak D match, TRBD2 (6 bases). The CDR3 spans 15 residues. Looked up from germline, CDR1 is SQVTM and CDR2 is ANQGSEA. V lost 6 bases and J lost 7, with 25 bases in between. The CDR3 is CSVSGGGSTWQEQYF. The CDR3 coding sequence is TGCAGCGTCAGCGGTGGGGGGAGTACGTGGCAGGAGCAGTACTTC.

The V call is TRBV15, the J call TRBJ1-5; 8 nucleotides line up with TRBD1. J lost 2 bases, V lost 5 bases, and 11 bases had no gene match. Per the germline V gene, CDR1 is LNHNV and CDR2 is YYDKDF (reference sequence). CDR3 length: 17 amino acids. CDR3: CATSPLDRGGGNQPQHF. Here the CDR3 DNA reads TGTGCCACCAGCCCGCTAGACAGGGGTGGGGGCAATCAGCCCCAGCATTTT. Complete variable domain (other parts from reference TRBV15 and TRBJ1-5): DAMVIQNPRYQVTQFGKPVTLSCSQTLNHNVMYWYQQKSSQAPKLLFHYYDKDFNNEADTPDNFQSRRPNTSFCFLDIRSPGLGDTAMYLCATSPLDRGGGNQPQHFGDGTRLSIL.

The table lists this clonotype with many counts. The gene calls are TRBV12-3 or TRBV12-4 and TRBJ1-5, with 10 bases lining up with TRBD1. Trimming removed 4 bases from V and 7 bases from J; junction bases left unmatched: 4. The CDR3 has 14 amino acids. In nucleotides, the CDR3 is TGTGCCAGCAGTTCCCGACAGGGGGCACAGCCCCAGCATTTT. As protein: CASSSRQGAQPQHF.

The V and J genes are TRBV6-2 or TRBV6-3 and TRBJ2-1; the match to TRBD2 covers 7 bases. This CDR3 is built from 11 residues. CDR1 is MNHEY and CDR2 is SVGEGT in the germline V gene. The CDR3 here is CAGGPRNEQFF. CDR3 in DNA: TGTGCGGGAGGGCCAAGGAATGAGCAGTTCTTC.

This chain joins TRBV6-5 and TRBJ1-2; D ambiguous. The CDR3 is 14 amino acids. Germline loops: CDR1 MNHEY, CDR2 SVGAGI. V was cut by 2 bases and J by 7 bases, with 14 bases left in between. The CDR3 bases are TGTGCCAGCAGTTACAATCCAGGAGTTGGTGGCTACACCTTC. It translates to CASSYNPGVGGYTF.

This clonotype was detected many times. CDR3 sequence: CASSLKLGNTEAFF. DNA for the CDR3: TGCGCCAGCAGCCTGAAGCTGGGGAACACTGAAGCTTTCTTT. This rearrangement joins TRBV5-1 to TRBJ1-1; the D is unclear. Germline values: CDR1 SGHRS, CDR2 YFSETQ. This CDR3 region has 14 residues. The V end was cut by 4 bases, the J end by 1 base, with 11 bases between. Together with reference TRBV5-1 and TRBJ1-1, the CDR3 gives the full variable domain: KAGVTQTPRYLIKTRGQQVTLSCSPISGHRSVSWYQQTPGQGLQFLFEYFSETQRNKGNFPGRFSGRQFSNSRSEMNVSTLELGDSALYLCASSLKLGNTEAFFGQGTRLTVV.

The chain combines TRBV5-8 with TRBJ1-2; no clear D. Per germline, CDR1 SGHTS and CDR2 YDEGEE. The CDR3 sequence is 13 residues long. Trimming cost V 5 bases and J 8 bases, with 16 bases left between them. CDR3 sequence: CASSSSWSGGYTF. The CDR3 nucleotides read TGTGCCAGCAGTTCTAGCTGGTCGGGAGGCTACACCTTC.

The J gene is TRBJ2-2, the V gene TRBV5-1, with 9 bases aligning to TRBD2. Germline V gene data show CDR1 as SGHRS and CDR2 as YFSETQ. CDR3 length: 18 amino acids. Unmatched junction bases numbered 9, after V lost 0 bases and J lost 3 bases. Here the CDR3 DNA reads TGCGCCAGCAGCTTGGAGCGAGCGGGAGGCCCTTACACCGGGGAGCTGTTTTTT. Protein: CASSLERAGGPYTGELFF.

There are many counts of this clonotype. The J gene is TRBJ1-5, the V gene TRBV12-3 or TRBV12-4, with TRBD1 as a possible D gene (5 bases). V lost 2 bases and J lost 0, with 11 bases in between. The CDR3 sequence is 16 residues long. The CDR3 region is CASSLWGEYSNQPQHF. The CDR3, as DNA: TGTGCCAGCAGTTTATGGGGGGAGTATAGCAATCAGCCCCAGCATTTT.

This chain connects TRBV4-3 to TRBJ2-3; 10 bases are a match to TRBD2. The J segment lost 6 bases and the V segment lost 3 bases, leaving 6 bases of the junction unmatched. From germline, CDR1 is LGHNA and CDR2 YSLEER. The CDR3 has 15 amino acids. CDR3: CASSQGSGRADTQYF. The CDR3, as DNA: TGCGCCAGCAGCCAGGGGAGCGGGAGGGCCGATACGCAGTATTTT.

This clonotype showed up many times. CDR3 protein: CAISAFWDRALSATEAFF. The CDR3 DNA reads TGTGCCATCAGTGCCTTCTGGGACAGGGCTTTATCGGCCACTGAAGCTTTCTTT. The chain uses TRBV10-3 and TRBJ1-1; 9 bases align to TRBD1. The CDR3 has 18 amino acids. The germline V gene has CDR1 ENHRY and CDR2 SYGVKD. Losses at the gene ends were 4 bases for V and 4 bases for J; bases not matched to a gene: 16.

V and J are TRBV4-1 and TRBJ2-2; the match to TRBD2 covers 8 bases. Germline loops: CDR1 MGHRA, CDR2 YSYEKL. The CDR3 loop spans 18 amino acids. The V and J ends lost 0 bases and 3 bases, in that order; junction bases with no gene match: 9. The DNA of the CDR3 is TGCGCCAGCAGCCAAGATATGAAGCGGGGGACATACACCGGGGAGCTGTTTTTT. Amino acid sequence: CASSQDMKRGTYTGELFF.

This clonotype has at least ten counts. The chain is built from TRBV10-3 and TRBJ2-7; D might be TRBD1 (6 bases). The CDR3 spans 16 residues. The V and J ends lost 4 bases and 5 bases respectively, with 21 bases between them. Looked up from germline, CDR1 is ENHRY and CDR2 is SYGVKD. The CDR3 protein is CAISGSDWRKGDEQYF. For the CDR3, the DNA is TGTGCCATCAGTGGATCTGACTGGCGAAAGGGGGACGAGCAGTACTTC.

This chain connects TRBV27 to TRBJ2-2, with 8 nucleotides matching TRBD2. Germline loops: CDR1 MNHEY, CDR2 SMNVEV (reference sequence). V gave up 3 bases and J gave up 5 bases; unmatched junction bases: 8. CDR3 size: 16 residues. In nucleotides, the CDR3 is TGTGCCAGCAGTTTGATGGCTAGCGGGCGGACCGGGGAGCTGTTTTTT. Its protein is CASSLMASGRTGELFF.

Only a few counts were recorded for this clonotype. This chain uses TRBV29-1 with TRBJ2-1; no clear D gene. The CDR3 totals 12 residues. Germline V gives CDR1 SQVTM, CDR2 ANQGSEA. Trimming removed 7 bases from V and 5 bases from J, with 12 bases in between. The CDR3 reads CSGRGSNNEQFF. The DNA for the CDR3 is TGCAGCGGGCGTGGCTCAAACAATGAGCAGTTCTTC.

This clonotype was counted only a few times. V is TRBV6-6 and J is TRBJ2-5; possibly TRBD1 for D (5 bases). V gave up 4 bases and J gave up 3 bases, with 12 bases separating them. The CDR3 is 14 amino acids. Germline values: CDR1 MNHNY, CDR2 SVGAGI (reference sequence). The CDR3 sequence is CASSFRGQKETQYF. The DNA for the CDR3 is TGTGCCAGCAGTTTTAGGGGCCAGAAAGAGACCCAGTACTTC.

The chain links TRBV5-5 to TRBJ2-2; D may be TRBD1 (5 bases). V was shortened by 4 bases and J by 0 bases, with 10 bases between the two germline ends. Germline lookup yields CDR1 SGHKS and CDR2 YYEKEE (reference sequence). The CDR3 has 15 residues. CDR3 in DNA: TGTGCCAGCAGCGCGGACACCCCGAACACCGGGGAGCTGTTTTTT. Residues: CASSADTPNTGELFF.

V gene TRBV20-1 combines with J gene TRBJ2-3; D uncertain. In germline, CDR1 is DFQATT, CDR2 SNEGSKA (reference sequence). With 0 bases removed from V and 4 bases from J, the gap between germline ends came to 8 bases. This CDR3 has 13 residues. The CDR3 is CSARDPRPDTQYF. Written as DNA, the CDR3 is TGCAGTGCTAGAGACCCCCGCCCAGATACGCAGTATTTT.

V and J are TRBV28 and TRBJ2-7; D is unresolved. CDR1 is MDHEN, CDR2 SYDVKM, per germline. The germline V and J ends were trimmed by 3 bases and 3 bases, with 12 bases remaining between them. The CDR3 totals 14 residues. CDR3 coding DNA: TGTGCCAGCAGTTTGCCCGATTTGCGCTACGAGCAGTACTTC. Its translation is CASSLPDLRYEQYF.

This clonotype was picked up a small number of times. V gene TRBV5-1 combines with J gene TRBJ2-1, with 8 bases aligning to TRBD1. The CDR3 runs 15 residues. V gave up 0 bases and J gave up 8 bases; unmatched junction bases: 7. CDR1 and CDR2 from the germline V gene are SGHRS and YFSETQ. The CDR3: CASSLVWQGADEQFF. As DNA, the CDR3 is TGCGCCAGCAGCTTGGTCTGGCAGGGGGCGGATGAGCAGTTCTTC.